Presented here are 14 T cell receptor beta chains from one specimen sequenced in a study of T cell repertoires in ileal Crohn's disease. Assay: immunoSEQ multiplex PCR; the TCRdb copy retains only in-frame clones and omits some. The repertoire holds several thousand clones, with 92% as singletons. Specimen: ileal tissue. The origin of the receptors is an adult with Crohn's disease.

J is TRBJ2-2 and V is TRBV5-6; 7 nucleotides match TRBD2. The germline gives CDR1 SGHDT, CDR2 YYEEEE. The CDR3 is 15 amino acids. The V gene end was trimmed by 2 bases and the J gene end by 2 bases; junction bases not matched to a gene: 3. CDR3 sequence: CASSFGGVNTGELFF. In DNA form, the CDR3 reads TGTGCCAGCAGCTTTGGGGGGGTAAACACCGGGGAGCTGTTTTTT.

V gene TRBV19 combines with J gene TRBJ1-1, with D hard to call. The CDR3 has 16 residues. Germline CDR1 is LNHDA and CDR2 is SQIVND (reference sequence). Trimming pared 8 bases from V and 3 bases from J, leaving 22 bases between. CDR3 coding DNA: TGTGCCAGTTCCCCCAGAGGGAGGGCTAGGGACACTGAAGCTTTCTTT. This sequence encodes CASSPRGRARDTEAFF.

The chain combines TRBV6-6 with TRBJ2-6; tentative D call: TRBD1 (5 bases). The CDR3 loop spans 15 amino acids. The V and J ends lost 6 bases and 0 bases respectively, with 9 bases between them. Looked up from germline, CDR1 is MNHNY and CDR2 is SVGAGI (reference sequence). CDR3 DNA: TGTGCCAGCAGAAGACAGAGCTCTGGGGCCAACGTCCTGACTTTC. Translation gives CASRRQSSGANVLTF.

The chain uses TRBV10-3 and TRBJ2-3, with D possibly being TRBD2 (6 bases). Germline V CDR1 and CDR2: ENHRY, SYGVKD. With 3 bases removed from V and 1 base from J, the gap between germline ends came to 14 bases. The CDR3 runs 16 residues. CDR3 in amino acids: CAISENWGEGTDTQYF. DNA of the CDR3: TGTGCCATCAGTGAAAATTGGGGGGAGGGCACAGATACGCAGTATTTT.

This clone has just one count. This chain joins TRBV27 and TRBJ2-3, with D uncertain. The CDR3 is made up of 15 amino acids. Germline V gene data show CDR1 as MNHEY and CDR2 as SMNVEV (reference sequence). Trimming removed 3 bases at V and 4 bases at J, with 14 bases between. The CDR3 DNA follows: TGTGCCAGCAGTTTTTGGTTAGTTTTCGCAGATACGCAGTATTTT. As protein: CASSFWLVFADTQYF.

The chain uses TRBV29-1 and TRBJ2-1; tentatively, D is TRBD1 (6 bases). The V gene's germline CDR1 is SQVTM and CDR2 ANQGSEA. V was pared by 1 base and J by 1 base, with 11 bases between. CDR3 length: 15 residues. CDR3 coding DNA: TGCAGCGTTGAAGGGACAGTGGATTCCTACAATGAGCAGTTCTTC. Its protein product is CSVEGTVDSYNEQFF.

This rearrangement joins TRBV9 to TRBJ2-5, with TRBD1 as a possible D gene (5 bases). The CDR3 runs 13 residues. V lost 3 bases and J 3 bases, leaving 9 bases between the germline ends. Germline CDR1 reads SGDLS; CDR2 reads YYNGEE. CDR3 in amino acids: CASSARVEETQYF. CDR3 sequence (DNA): TGTGCCAGCAGCGCCAGGGTGGAAGAGACCCAGTACTTC.

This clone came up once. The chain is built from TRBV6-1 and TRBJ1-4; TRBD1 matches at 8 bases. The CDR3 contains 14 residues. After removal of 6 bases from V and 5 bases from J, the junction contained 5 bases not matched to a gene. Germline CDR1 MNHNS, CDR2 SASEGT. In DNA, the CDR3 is TGTGCCAGCAGCGATTGGGACAGGAATGAAAAACTGTTTTTT. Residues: CASSDWDRNEKLFF.

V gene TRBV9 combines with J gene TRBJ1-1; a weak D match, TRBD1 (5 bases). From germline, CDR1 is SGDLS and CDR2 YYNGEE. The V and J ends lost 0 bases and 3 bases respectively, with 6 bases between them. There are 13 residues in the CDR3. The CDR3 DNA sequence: TGTGCCAGCAGCGTAGAGGGGTACACTGAAGCTTTCTTT. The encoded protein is CASSVEGYTEAFF.

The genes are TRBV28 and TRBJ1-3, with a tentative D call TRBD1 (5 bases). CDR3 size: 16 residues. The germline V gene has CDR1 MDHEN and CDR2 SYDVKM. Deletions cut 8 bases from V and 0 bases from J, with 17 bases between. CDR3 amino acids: CASAGGLTISGNTIYF. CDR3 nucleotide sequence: TGTGCCAGCGCTGGGGGGTTAACCATCTCTGGAAACACCATATATTTT.

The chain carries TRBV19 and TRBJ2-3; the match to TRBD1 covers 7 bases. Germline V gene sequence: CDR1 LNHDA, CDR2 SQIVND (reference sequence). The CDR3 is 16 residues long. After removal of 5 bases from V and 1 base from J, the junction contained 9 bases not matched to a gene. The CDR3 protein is CASSLNRGAGTDTQYF. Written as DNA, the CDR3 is TGTGCCAGTAGTTTAAACAGGGGAGCCGGCACAGATACGCAGTATTTT.

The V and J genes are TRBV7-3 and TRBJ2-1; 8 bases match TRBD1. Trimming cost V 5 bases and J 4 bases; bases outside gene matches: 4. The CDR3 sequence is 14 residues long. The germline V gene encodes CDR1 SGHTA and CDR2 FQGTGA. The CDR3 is CASSQDRGYNEQFF. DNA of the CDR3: TGTGCCAGCAGCCAAGACAGGGGATACAATGAGCAGTTCTTC.

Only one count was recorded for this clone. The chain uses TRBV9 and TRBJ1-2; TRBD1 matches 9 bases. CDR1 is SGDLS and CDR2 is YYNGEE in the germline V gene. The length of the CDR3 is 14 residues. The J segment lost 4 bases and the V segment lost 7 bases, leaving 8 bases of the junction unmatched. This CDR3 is CASSARDRVYGYTF. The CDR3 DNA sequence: TGTGCCAGCTCAGCCCGGGACAGGGTCTATGGCTACACCTTC.

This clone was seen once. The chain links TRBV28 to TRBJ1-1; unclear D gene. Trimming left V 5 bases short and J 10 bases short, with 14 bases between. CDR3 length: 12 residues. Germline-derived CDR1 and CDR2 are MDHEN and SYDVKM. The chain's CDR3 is CASSPLRRGAFF. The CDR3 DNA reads TGTGCCAGCAGTCCCCTCCGCAGAGGAGCTTTCTTT.